This TCR beta chain was retrieved from a study of yellow fever vaccine responses in identical twins. There are 14 residues in the CDR3. Trimming removed 0 bases from V and 7 bases from J, with 12 bases in between. Per germline, CDR1 ENHRY and CDR2 SYGVKD. Whole-study findings and limits: Twins' vaccine T cell response reportedly gave the appearance of partial convergence and partial personalization.

Each CDR3 protein gets one entry after TCRdb re-called the RT-PCR reads with MiXCR. The sample records about 23,000 distinct CDR3 sequences, over 70% being singletons. This clonotype was recorded a few times. Its cognate antigen is unknown. The TCR comes from a woman aged 18-29 years who received the yellow fever vaccine. Source: T cells from blood (PBMCs), unsorted or a sorted subset (not recorded which), taken before or after yellow fever vaccination (not recorded which). The chain is built from TRBV10-3 and TRBJ1-1, with D hard to call. The CDR3 spells CAISESVGTGEAFF. The CDR3, as DNA: TGTGCCATCAGTGAGTCTGTGGGTACGGGTGAAGCTTTCTTT.